A selection of T cell receptor beta chains follows, all from one sample in a study of shared clonotypes between healthy human individuals. Data came from immunoSEQ multiplex PCR; TCRdb stores just in-frame clones and leaves some out. In the table there are about 650,000 clones, around 95% of which are singletons. Specimen: naive CD8+ T cells sorted from blood. These receptors originate from a woman in her twenties or thirties in good health. Each CDR3 is given with its conserved first and last residue. The D gene is left open where the match is weak. Size is omitted from some rows. Given values are once, few, many or a class for expanded clones.

once	TRBD1	TRBV7-9	TRBJ2-5	TGTGCCAGCAGCTACGCAATGTCCGGGACAGGACCCCGAGAGACCCAGTACTTC	CASSYAMSGTGPRETQYF
NA	NA	TRBV28	TRBJ2-5	TGTGCCAGCAGTAAGAACGGGGGCTGGAGGGAGACCCAGTACTTC	CASSKNGGWRETQYF
NA	NA	TRBV4-1	TRBJ1-2	TGCGCCAGCAGCCAAAGAACGGGATTCTATGGCTACACCTTC	CASSQRTGFYGYTF
NA	NA	TRBV27	TRBJ2-2	TGTGCCAGCAGTCCCGGAGGCAGCGGGGAGCTGTTTTTT	CASSPGGSGELFF
NA	TRBD1	TRBV6-1	TRBJ1-1	TGTGCCAGCAGTGGGGACAGGGGGTTTTTCTCTGAAGCTTTCTTT	CASSGDRGFFSEAFF
once	NA	TRBV2	TRBJ2-5	TGTGCCAGCAAGGGGTTGGAGACCCAGTACTTC	CASKGLETQYF
NA	NA	TRBV2	TRBJ2-7	TGTGCCAGCAGAGCCGGGACCTCCTACGAGCAGTACTTC	CASRAGTSYEQYF
once	NA	TRBV5-4	TRBJ2-1	TGTGCCAGCAGCTTGGAGGGCAGTGAGCAGTTCTTC	CASSLEGSEQFF
NA	TRBD1	TRBV28	TRBJ1-3	TGTGCCAGCAGTTTTTCACTCGGGACAGGGAAATCTGGAAACACCATATATTTT	CASSFSLGTGKSGNTIYF
NA	TRBD2	TRBV19	TRBJ2-1	TGTGCCAGTAGTAAGGGACTAGCGGGATTCTACAATGAGCAGTTCTTC	CASSKGLAGFYNEQFF
NA	TRBD1	TRBV6-5	TRBJ1-2	TGTGCCAGCAGTTATGATGTCAGGGGGACCAACTATGGCTACACCTTC	CASSYDVRGTNYGYTF
NA	NA	TRBV27	TRBJ2-3	TGTGCCAGCAGTTTCGCCTACACAGATACGCAGTATTTT	CASSFAYTDTQYF
NA	NA	TRBV6-1	TRBJ1-2	TGTGCCAGCAGTGAATTGTTGGGCGAAAGTGGCTACACCTTC	CASSELLGESGYTF
NA	TRBD2	TRBV25-1	TRBJ2-7	TGTGCCAGCAGTGATGGGACTAATTTATACGAGCAGTACTTC	CASSDGTNLYEQYF
NA	NA	TRBV11-2	TRBJ2-7	TGTGCCAGCAGCAGGCTAGGTTACGAGCAGTACTTC	CASSRLGYEQYF
NA	TRBD2	TRBV4-2	TRBJ2-2	TGTGCCAGCAGCCGAAGTTCTAGCGGGTCCGGGGAGCTGTTTTTT	CASSRSSSGSGELFF
NA	TRBD1	TRBV28	TRBJ1-2	TGTGCCAGCAGCCGACAGGGGGGTTACTATGGCTACACCTTC	CASSRQGGYYGYTF
NA	NA	TRBV2	TRBJ2-7	TGTGCCAGCAGTGATAGCCTGGAGCAGTACTTC	CASSDSLEQYF
NA	NA	TRBV7-5	TRBJ1-1	TGTGTCAGAAGCCCGGGACAGGGTGAGAGAGCTTTCTTT	CVRSPGQGERAFF
NA	NA	TRBV7-9	TRBJ1-2	TGTGCCAGCAGCCCACCGGACGGCGGGCCCGATGGCTACACCTTC	CASSPPDGGPDGYTF
once	NA	TRBV30	TRBJ2-7	TGTGCCTGGAGTCTAGCTTACTCCTACGAGCAGTACTTC	CAWSLAYSYEQYF
NA	TRBD1	TRBV4-2	TRBJ2-7	TGTGCCAGCGGAGCACAGGGGGCGGCCTACGAGCAGTACTTC	CASGAQGAAYEQYF
NA	TRBD1	TRBV5-6	TRBJ2-7	TGTGCCAGCAACAGGACAGGGGATGTCGAGCAGTACTTC	CASNRTGDVEQYF
NA	TRBD1	TRBV10-3	TRBJ1-2	TGTGCCATCAGTGGCTGGGACAGCTATGGCTACACCTTC	CAISGWDSYGYTF
NA	NA	TRBV11-2	TRBJ2-7	TGTGCCAGCAGCTTAGGGTTCGCAGGCGAGCAGTACTTC	CASSLGFAGEQYF
once	NA	TRBV7-9	TRBJ2-3	TGTGCCAGCAGGGCTCGAGGGGACCTCACAGATACGCAGTATTTT	CASRARGDLTDTQYF
NA	TRBD2	TRBV28	TRBJ2-7	TGTGCCAGCAGTTTCCCCGGGACTAGCGGGGCTCAGACAGACGAGCAGTACTTC	CASSFPGTSGAQTDEQYF
NA	NA	TRBV30	TRBJ1-4	TGTGCCTGGACAAATCCGGTACTAGAAAAACTGTTTTTT	CAWTNPVLEKLFF
NA	NA	TRBV6-5	TRBJ2-3	TGTGCCAGCAGCCCTGTCGGCACAGATACGCAGTATTTT	CASSPVGTDTQYF
NA	NA	TRBV4-2	TRBJ2-1	TGTGCCAGCAGCCAAGAATCCATCGCCGATGAGCAGTTCTTC	CASSQESIADEQFF
NA	NA	TRBV2	TRBJ1-4	TGTGCCAGCCGGGACCCGGGACAACCTAATGAAAAACTGTTTTTT	CASRDPGQPNEKLFF
NA	NA	TRBV19	TRBJ1-6	TGTGCCAGTAGTCCGAACTTTTCACCCCTCCACTTT	CASSPNFSPLHF
NA	TRBD2	TRBV5-4	TRBJ2-2	TGTGCCAGCAGCTTGTGGGGACTAGCGGGAGACGTCGGGGAGCTGTTTTTT	CASSLWGLAGDVGELFF
NA	NA	TRBV19	TRBJ2-2	TGTGCCAGTAGTATGGGGCTGAACACCGGGGAGCTGTTTTTT	CASSMGLNTGELFF
NA	NA	TRBV5-5	TRBJ1-3	TGTGCCAGCAGCTTGCTCGGGTCGGGAGGAAACACCATATATTTT	CASSLLGSGGNTIYF
NA	TRBD2	TRBV6-5	TRBJ2-1	TGTGCCAGCAGTTACGAGCCGGGAGGGCGTGGGGAGCAGTTCTTC	CASSYEPGGRGEQFF
NA	NA	TRBV7-2	TRBJ2-7	TGTGCCACCCAGTTAGGGCGCGAGCAGTACTTC	CATQLGREQYF
once	NA	TRBV5-6	TRBJ2-5	TGTGCCAGCAGGTTTGGGACAAAACAAGAGACCCAGTACTTC	CASRFGTKQETQYF
NA	NA	TRBV5-6	TRBJ2-3	TGTGCCAGCAGCTTGGCAGGGTGGGCAGATACGCAGTATTTT	CASSLAGWADTQYF